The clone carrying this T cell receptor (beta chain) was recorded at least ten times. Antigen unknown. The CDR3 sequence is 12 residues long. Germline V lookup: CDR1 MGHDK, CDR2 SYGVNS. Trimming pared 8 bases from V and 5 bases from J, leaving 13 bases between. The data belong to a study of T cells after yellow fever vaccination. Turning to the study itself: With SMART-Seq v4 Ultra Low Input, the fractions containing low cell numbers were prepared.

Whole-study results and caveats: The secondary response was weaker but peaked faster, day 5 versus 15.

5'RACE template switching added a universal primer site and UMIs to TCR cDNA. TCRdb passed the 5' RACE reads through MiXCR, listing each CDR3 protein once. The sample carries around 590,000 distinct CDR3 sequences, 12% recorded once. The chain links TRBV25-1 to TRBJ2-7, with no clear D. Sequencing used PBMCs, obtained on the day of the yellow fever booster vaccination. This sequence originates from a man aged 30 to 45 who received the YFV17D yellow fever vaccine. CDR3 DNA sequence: TGTGCCAGCGGGATGTGGGTAAACGAGCAGTACTTC. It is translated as CASGMWVNEQYF.